This T cell receptor beta chain was sequenced in a study of cytotoxic CD8 clonotypes in ibrutinib-treated CLL. Whole-study context: Responses comprised 24 partial and 2 complete; at median approximately 68 months, roughly 14 remained remitted and about twelve progressed.

This clone showed up just a few times. Produced via immunoSEQ multiplex PCR; TCRdb's table is partial and in-frame only. The sample lists approximately 340,000 clones, 67% occurring once. About 1.9 micrograms of genomic DNA (from cryopreserved PBMCs) were used for TCR beta libraries. The junction had 8 bases not matched to a gene; V was cut back by 2 bases and J by 1 base. The CDR3 contains 16 residues. Looked up from germline, CDR1 is SGDLS and CDR2 is YYNGEE. Material: PBMCs, obtained after 36 months of ibrutinib treatment. The chain uses TRBV9 and TRBJ1-1, with 7 bases that match TRBD1. The TCR sequence derives from a human donor with chronic lymphocytic leukemia. The DNA of the CDR3 is TGTGCCAGCAGCGTCCAAGCAGGGGGTTGGAACACTGAAGCTTTCTTT. As protein: CASSVQAGGWNTEAFF.